A selection of T cell receptor beta chains follows, all from one sample in a study of T cells in Graves' hyperthyroidism and ophthalmopathy. MiXCR, run by TCRdb on the multiplex PCR reads, gives a single entry per CDR3 protein. The table lists approximately 690,000 distinct CDR3 sequences, around 21% of them singletons. Sequencing was performed on blood. These receptors all come from a man aged 25-40 years with Graves' ophthalmopathy. Both conserved end residues are part of each CDR3. The order of the fields is V gene, J gene, clone size, D gene, CDR3 protein, CDR3 DNA. The D gene is left open where the match is weak. Expanded clones get a size class; other rows say once, few or many, or leave the size out.

V: TRBV3-1; J: TRBJ1-2; size: few; D: NA; CDR3: CASSQEGANYGYTF; DNA: TGTGCCAGCAGCCAAGAGGGGGCTAACTATGGCTACACCTTC
V: TRBV27; J: TRBJ2-1; size: few; D: TRBD2; CDR3: CASSLLGAGEGNEQFF; DNA: TGTGCCAGCAGTCTTTTAGGGGCGGGAGAGGGCAATGAGCAGTTCTTC
V: TRBV5-1; J: TRBJ1-2; size: many; D: TRBD1; CDR3: CASSLAYRDSGYTF; DNA: TGCGCCAGCAGCTTGGCCTACAGGGACAGCGGCTACACCTTC
V: TRBV4-1; J: TRBJ1-2; size: few; D: NA; CDR3: CASSLDRSAYTF; DNA: TGCGCCAGCAGCCTAGACAGGTCGGCCTACACCTTC
V: TRBV5-1; J: TRBJ1-2; size: NA; D: NA; CDR3: CASSLEGAAMTGDGYTF; DNA: TGCGCCAGCAGCTTGGAAGGGGCCGCTATGACGGGCGATGGCTACACCTTC
V: TRBV4-1; J: TRBJ2-3; size: NA; D: NA; CDR3: CASSQDDGTDTQYF; DNA: TGCGCCAGCAGCCAAGATGACGGCACAGATACGCAGTATTTT
V: TRBV11-2; J: TRBJ2-7; size: many; D: NA; CDR3: CATSAAYEQYF; DNA: TGTGCCACCTCGGCAGCCTACGAGCAGTACTTC
V: TRBV5-1; J: TRBJ2-3; size: NA; D: TRBD2; CDR3: CASSSVAGGPFTDTQYF; DNA: TGCGCCAGCAGTTCCGTAGCGGGAGGGCCTTTCACAGATACGCAGTATTTT
V: TRBV27; J: TRBJ2-7; size: NA; D: TRBD2; CDR3: CASTTAGSGRRGTYEQYF; DNA: TGTGCCAGCACCACCGCGGGTAGCGGGAGGAGAGGGACCTACGAGCAGTACTTC
V: TRBV3-1; J: TRBJ1-6; size: NA; D: NA; CDR3: CASSPGKNSPLHF; DNA: TGTGCCAGCAGTCCAGGAAAGAATTCACCCCTCCACTTT
V: TRBV20-1; J: TRBJ1-5; size: many; D: TRBD1; CDR3: CSAIRQGANQPQHF; DNA: TGCAGTGCTATCCGACAGGGGGCAAATCAGCCCCAGCATTTT
V: TRBV20-1; J: TRBJ2-3; size: few; D: TRBD2; CDR3: CSARDVSGRSTDTQYF; DNA: TGCAGTGCTAGAGATGTTAGCGGGCGTTCCACAGATACGCAGTATTTT
V: TRBV7-2; J: TRBJ2-1; size: NA; D: NA; CDR3: CASSLVFGRGVNEQFF; DNA: TGTGCCAGCAGCTTAGTGTTCGGCAGGGGAGTCAATGAGCAGTTCTTC
V: TRBV5-1; J: TRBJ2-7; size: many; D: TRBD1; CDR3: CASSLQGAYEQYF; DNA: TGTGCCAGCAGCCTACAGGGGGCCTACGAGCAGTACTTC
V: TRBV20-1; J: TRBJ2-7; size: NA; D: TRBD2; CDR3: CSVPPGLAGGNAYEQYF; DNA: TGCAGTGTTCCTCCGGGACTAGCGGGAGGGAACGCCTACGAGCAGTACTTC
V: TRBV20-1; J: TRBJ2-1; size: NA; D: NA; CDR3: CSASRGAGEQFF; DNA: TGCAGTGCTAGTCGGGGGGCAGGTGAGCAGTTCTTC
V: TRBV6-2/TRBV6-3; J: TRBJ2-7; size: many; D: TRBD2; CDR3: CASRSSGRGYEQYF; DNA: TGTGCCAGCAGATCAAGCGGGAGGGGTTACGAGCAGTACTTC
V: TRBV27; J: TRBJ1-1; size: many; D: NA; CDR3: CASSLGGYGTEAFF; DNA: TGTGCCAGCAGTTTAGGGGGCTATGGCACTGAAGCTTTCTTT
V: TRBV28; J: TRBJ2-3; size: NA; D: NA; CDR3: CASSQGPTEIDTQYF; DNA: TGTGCCAGCAGTCAAGGACCCACCGAGATAGATACGCAGTATTTT
V: TRBV6-5; J: TRBJ2-2; size: NA; D: NA; CDR3: CASSYTSGVYTGELFF; DNA: TGTGCCAGCAGTTACACTTCGGGAGTGTACACCGGGGAGCTGTTTTTT
V: TRBV30; J: TRBJ1-1; size: many; D: NA; CDR3: CAWSPAFVNTEAFF; DNA: TGTGCCTGGAGTCCAGCTTTTGTGAACACTGAAGCTTTCTTT
V: TRBV12-3/TRBV12-4; J: TRBJ2-1; size: few; D: TRBD1; CDR3: CASSLTQGSNEQFF; DNA: TGTGCCAGCAGTTTGACACAGGGGTCCAATGAGCAGTTCTTC
V: TRBV5-1; J: TRBJ1-1; size: many; D: NA; CDR3: CASSQGGSNTEAFF; DNA: TGCGCCAGCAGCCAAGGGGGATCGAACACTGAAGCTTTCTTT
V: TRBV29-1; J: TRBJ2-1; size: NA; D: TRBD1; CDR3: CSVGGGREWGRNEQFF; DNA: TGCAGCGTTGGAGGGGGCCGGGAATGGGGGCGGAATGAGCAGTTCTTC
V: TRBV11-1; J: TRBJ2-1; size: many; D: NA; CDR3: CASSRDWNYNEQFF; DNA: TGTGCCAGCAGCCGGGACTGGAATTACAATGAGCAGTTCTTC
V: TRBV5-1; J: TRBJ1-1; size: few; D: NA; CDR3: CASSPEGRLEAFF; DNA: TGCGCCAGCAGCCCCGAGGGACGGCTTGAAGCTTTCTTT
V: TRBV7-2; J: TRBJ2-1; size: many; D: TRBD2; CDR3: CASSLTSGRATYNEQFF; DNA: TGTGCCAGCAGCCTGACTAGCGGGAGGGCCACCTACAATGAGCAGTTCTTC
V: TRBV6-1; J: TRBJ1-5; size: few; D: NA; CDR3: CASSERSPNQPQHF; DNA: TGTGCCAGCAGTGAACGTTCCCCGAATCAGCCCCAGCATTTT
V: TRBV20-1; J: TRBJ2-7; size: few; D: TRBD1; CDR3: CSARPRMGQAFYEQYF; DNA: TGCAGTGCTAGACCTAGGATGGGACAGGCATTCTACGAGCAGTACTTC
V: TRBV20-1; J: TRBJ2-7; size: NA; D: TRBD1; CDR3: CSARDGTGAYEQYF; DNA: TGCAGTGCTAGAGATGGGACAGGGGCCTACGAGCAGTACTTC
V: TRBV7-9; J: TRBJ2-3; size: many; D: NA; CDR3: CASSSSGGLQDTQYF; DNA: TGTGCCAGCAGCTCCTCCGGGGGGCTTCAGGATACGCAGTATTTT
V: TRBV10-3; J: TRBJ2-2; size: few; D: TRBD1; CDR3: CAISESVLTGDTGELFF; DNA: TGTGCCATCAGTGAGTCTGTGCTCACAGGGGACACCGGGGAGCTGTTTTTT
V: TRBV27; J: TRBJ1-6; size: few; D: TRBD1; CDR3: CASRPIGTGASPLHF; DNA: TGTGCCAGCAGGCCCATCGGGACAGGGGCCTCACCCCTCCACTTT
V: TRBV28; J: TRBJ2-5; size: few; D: NA; CDR3: CASSFVTAVGLGQYF; DNA: TGTGCCAGCAGTTTTGTTACGGCAGTCGGACTCGGACAGTACTTC
V: TRBV30; J: TRBJ2-1; size: NA; D: NA; CDR3: CAWTGLAENQGNNEQFF; DNA: TGTGCCTGGACGGGGCTAGCGGAAAATCAGGGGAACAATGAGCAGTTCTTC
V: TRBV20-1; J: TRBJ2-5; size: NA; D: NA; CDR3: CSARGLLSTLGETQYF; DNA: TGCAGTGCTAGAGGTCTTCTTTCGACACTCGGGGAGACCCAGTACTTC
V: TRBV13; J: TRBJ2-1; size: NA; D: NA; CDR3: CASSLVSSSSYNEQFF; DNA: TGTGCCAGCAGCTTAGTAAGTTCTAGCTCCTACAATGAGCAGTTCTTC
V: TRBV2; J: TRBJ1-5; size: once; D: TRBD1; CDR3: CASSEGDRGSNQPQHF; DNA: TGTGCCAGCAGTGAAGGGGACAGGGGTAGCAATCAGCCCCAGCATTTT
V: TRBV20-1; J: TRBJ1-1; size: NA; D: TRBD1; CDR3: CSAGGTAELHTINTEAFF; DNA: TGCAGTGCTGGGGGGACAGCTGAACTGCACACAATCAACACTGAAGCTTTCTTT
V: TRBV6-1; J: TRBJ2-7; size: few; D: NA; CDR3: CASSPSPYYEQYF; DNA: TGTGCCAGCAGTCCGTCCCCCTACTACGAGCAGTACTTC
V: TRBV7-9; J: TRBJ2-2; size: NA; D: TRBD1; CDR3: CASSLTGGPELGELFF; DNA: TGTGCCAGCAGCCTAACAGGGGGCCCCGAACTCGGGGAGCTGTTTTTT
V: TRBV18; J: TRBJ2-5; size: many; D: NA; CDR3: CASSLALETQYF; DNA: TGTGCCAGCTCGCTGGCCCTAGAGACCCAGTACTTC
V: TRBV5-1; J: TRBJ2-6; size: NA; D: TRBD1; CDR3: CASSLGGTGRSGANVLTF; DNA: TGCGCCAGCAGCTTGGGTGGGACAGGGCGCTCTGGGGCCAACGTCCTGACTTTC
V: TRBV30; J: TRBJ2-3; size: many; D: NA; CDR3: CAWTSRLGSADTQYF; DNA: TGTGCCTGGACGTCTCGGTTGGGCTCTGCAGATACGCAGTATTTT
V: TRBV6-1; J: TRBJ1-3; size: NA; D: TRBD1; CDR3: CASSTGQVVGNTIYF; DNA: TGTGCCAGCAGTACCGGACAGGTTGTTGGAAACACCATATATTTT
V: TRBV30; J: TRBJ1-4; size: NA; D: NA; CDR3: CAWSVGGTLEKLFF; DNA: TGTGCCTGGAGTGTAGGGGGGACGCTCGAAAAACTGTTTTTT
V: TRBV7-9; J: TRBJ1-5; size: many; D: NA; CDR3: CASSSQGGNQPQHF; DNA: TGTGCCAGCTCATCCCAGGGTGGCAATCAGCCCCAGCATTTT
V: TRBV28; J: TRBJ1-1; size: many; D: NA; CDR3: CASSLPGVLMNTEAFF; DNA: TGTGCCAGCAGTTTACCGGGGGTGCTCATGAACACTGAAGCTTTCTTT
V: TRBV12-3/TRBV12-4; J: TRBJ1-1; size: many; D: NA; CDR3: CASSLSRQMNTEAFF; DNA: TGTGCCAGCAGTTTATCGCGTCAGATGAACACTGAAGCTTTCTTT
V: TRBV3-1; J: TRBJ1-6; size: many; D: TRBD1; CDR3: CASSLRDRRSPLHF; DNA: TGTGCCAGCAGCCTCCGGGACAGGAGATCACCCCTCCACTTT
V: TRBV6-5; J: TRBJ2-5; size: few; D: NA; CDR3: CASSYGPAGLQKTQYF; DNA: TGTGCCAGCAGTTACGGTCCAGCGGGCCTCCAAAAGACCCAGTACTTC
V: TRBV6-1; J: TRBJ2-1; size: many; D: TRBD2; CDR3: CASSYAGTSGSYNEQFF; DNA: TGTGCCAGCAGTTACGCAGGGACTAGCGGCTCCTACAATGAGCAGTTCTTC
V: TRBV10-3; J: TRBJ2-1; size: few; D: TRBD1; CDR3: CAISRQGVNEQFF; DNA: TGTGCCATCAGTCGACAGGGGGTGAATGAGCAGTTCTTC
V: TRBV10-3; J: TRBJ2-3; size: NA; D: TRBD1; CDR3: CAISDWTGGTDTQYF; DNA: TGTGCCATCAGTGATTGGACAGGGGGCACAGATACGCAGTATTTT
V: TRBV29-1; J: TRBJ2-1; size: few; D: TRBD1; CDR3: CSVLPETGAPKEQFF; DNA: TGCAGCGTCCTGCCCGAGACAGGGGCACCTAAGGAGCAGTTCTTC
V: TRBV18; J: TRBJ2-1; size: NA; D: NA; CDR3: CASSPPGGVNEEQFF; DNA: TGTGCCAGCTCACCACCGGGCGGGGTCAATGAGGAGCAGTTCTTC
V: TRBV5-1; J: TRBJ2-1; size: NA; D: TRBD1; CDR3: CASSWTTGDRNEQFF; DNA: TGCGCCAGCAGCTGGACGACAGGGGATAGGAATGAGCAGTTCTTC
V: TRBV5-6; J: TRBJ2-1; size: NA; D: TRBD2; CDR3: CASSPPAGGRNEQFF; DNA: TGTGCCAGCAGCCCCCCAGCGGGAGGGAGGAATGAGCAGTTCTTC